The T cell receptor (beta chain) under discussion was sequenced for a study of early T cells in non-severe SARS-CoV-2 infection. Looking at the study overall: Bulk RNA taken from unsorted whole blood was sequenced, leaving chains unpaired.

The CDR3 runs 16 residues. The J segment lost 7 bases and the V segment lost 4 bases, leaving 10 bases of the junction unmatched. Germline CDR1 is SGHAT and CDR2 is FQNNGV. Ten or more counts support this clonotype. TCRdb reprocessed the 5' RACE reads with MiXCR, giving one entry per CDR3 protein. The repertoire holds roughly 45,000 distinct CDR3 sequences, with about 4% as singletons. The receptor was isolated from an adult who was a healthcare worker with PCR-confirmed SARS-CoV-2 infection or an uninfected control (not recorded which). The gene calls are TRBV11-2 and TRBJ2-1; 10 nucleotides line up with TRBD2. Sequencing was performed on whole blood. CDR3 in amino acids: CASSSASGSSRNEQFF. DNA of the CDR3: TGTGCCAGCAGCTCAGCTAGCGGGAGCTCAAGGAATGAGCAGTTCTTC.